Following are 9 T cell receptor beta chains from one sample sequenced in a study of shared clonotypes between healthy human individuals. The table came from immunoSEQ multiplex PCR; TCRdb's copy has only in-frame clones and leaves some out. The table includes about 2.4 million clones, 93% detected once. Sequenced input: naive CD4+ T cells from PBMCs. Subset denoted: CD45RA+ positively selected. Every receptor here comes from a man between 18 and 35 years old in good health. Some clones in this sample may be carry-over from other donors' samples.

Comment on this clone: The sample contains more than one DNA sequence encoding this CDR3. This chain links TRBV5-1 with TRBJ2-7; a possible D gene is TRBD2 (5 bases). V lost 4 bases and J lost 4, with 6 bases in between. CDR1 SGHRS and CDR2 YFSETQ come from the germline V gene. The CDR3 is 11 amino acids. The CDR3 DNA follows: TGCGCCAGCAGCGGCGGGTACGAGCAGTACTTC. Residues: CASSGGYEQYF.

The V gene is TRBV9, the J gene TRBJ2-7; perhaps TRBD2 as D (6 bases). This CDR3 is 16 amino acids long. Trimming left V 4 bases short and J 0 bases short, with 17 bases between. Germline V lookup: CDR1 SGDLS, CDR2 YYNGEE. CDR3 residues: CASSRDGRGSSYEQYF. CDR3 DNA: TGTGCCAGCAGCCGCGATGGGCGGGGCAGCTCCTACGAGCAGTACTTC.

The chain employs TRBV7-2 and TRBJ2-6, with TRBD1 matching over 7 bases. CDR1 SGHTA and CDR2 FQGNSA come from the germline V gene. V was pared by 7 bases and J by 0 bases, with 3 bases of the junction left unmatched. The CDR3 is 15 residues long. CDR3 region: CASTTGSSGANVLTF. The CDR3 DNA reads TGTGCCAGCACGACAGGGAGCTCTGGGGCCAACGTCCTGACTTTC.

Regarding this clone: Other DNA sequences of this sample code for an identical CDR3. The chain carries TRBV5-1 and TRBJ1-3, with 8 positions matching TRBD1. V shed 4 bases and J 0 bases; nucleotides not matched to a gene: 3. CDR3 length: 15 residues. Germline CDR1 reads SGHRS; CDR2 reads YFSETQ. This CDR3 is CASSLGQDSGNTIYF. In DNA, the CDR3 is TGCGCCAGCAGCCTGGGACAGGACTCTGGAAACACCATATATTTT.

In this sample, this clone turned up once. The V and J genes are TRBV28 and TRBJ2-1; TRBD1 matches 9 bases. V was pared by 4 bases and J by 3 bases, with 7 bases of the junction left unmatched. Germline-derived CDR1 and CDR2 are MDHEN and SYDVKM. The CDR3 has 16 amino acids. The CDR3 DNA is TGTGCCAGCAGTTCAACCGGGACAGGGCACTACAATGAGCAGTTCTTC. This codes for CASSSTGTGHYNEQFF.

The genes are TRBV28 and TRBJ2-7; TRBD1 agrees at 8 bases. V shed 7 bases and J 3 bases; nucleotides not matched to a gene: 5. Per the germline V gene, CDR1 is MDHEN and CDR2 is SYDVKM. This CDR3 spans 13 amino acids. This CDR3 is CASTQGAHYEQYF. The CDR3 DNA is TGTGCCAGCACCCAGGGGGCCCACTACGAGCAGTACTTC. Full variable domain (missing parts from reference TRBV28 and TRBJ2-7): DVKVTQSSRYLVKRTGEKVFLECVQDMDHENMFWYRQDPGLGLRLIYFSYDVKMKEKGDIPEGYSVSREKKERFSLILESASTNQTSMYLCASTQGAHYEQYFGPGTRLTVT.

This clone was seen only once. The V call is TRBV18, the J call TRBJ2-5; D is possibly TRBD1 (5 bases). Germline CDR1 is KGHSH and CDR2 is LQKENI. The CDR3 is 15 amino acids. Trimming pared 3 bases from V and 2 bases from J, leaving 13 bases between. Written as DNA, the CDR3 is TGTGCCAGCTCACCCCCCGGCAGGGCGCAAGAGACCCAGTACTTC. Translation gives CASSPPGRAQETQYF. Looking up the rest from reference TRBV18 and TRBJ2-5 gives the full variable domain: NAGVMQNPRHLVRRRGQEARLRCSPMKGHSHVYWYRQLPEEGLKFMVYLQKENIIDESGMPKERFSAEFPKEGPSILRIQQVVRGDSAAYFCASSPPGRAQETQYFGPGTRLLVL.

The DNA of the CDR3 is TGTGCCAGCAGCTTGGAGACTAGCGCGAACCAAGAGACCCAGTACTTC. Translation gives CASSLETSANQETQYF. The chain joins TRBV7-6 to TRBJ2-5; 8 positions match TRBD2. This CDR3 is 16 amino acids long. The trim removed 3 bases at V and 0 bases at J, leaving 6 bases unmatched. Germline V gives CDR1 SGHVS, CDR2 FNYEAQ.

The chain recombines TRBV29-1 with TRBJ2-7; unclear D gene. Germline V gives CDR1 SQVTM, CDR2 ANQGSEA. This CDR3 has 10 amino acids. V was trimmed by 3 bases and J by 6 bases, leaving 6 bases between them. The CDR3 sequence is CSVDYGEQYF. CDR3 DNA: TGCAGCGTTGACTACGGCGAGCAGTACTTC.